The sequence of this TCR beta chain was determined in a study of early T cells in non-severe SARS-CoV-2 infection. Unique molecular identifiers were added to individual cDNA molecules. MiXCR was run by TCRdb on the 5' RACE reads, yielding one entry per CDR3 protein. The sample carries tens of thousands of distinct CDR3 sequences, about 12% recorded once. This clonotype was found a few times. The TCR comes from an adult who was a healthcare worker with PCR-confirmed SARS-CoV-2 infection or an uninfected control (not recorded which). The donor label of this sample is uncertain. Sequenced here: whole blood, sampled at baseline.

CDR3 nucleotides: TGTGCCAGCAGTCCATCGGGACACCCTACTGAAAAACTGTTTTTT. Amino acids: CASSPSGHPTEKLFF. The chain has TRBV12-3 or TRBV12-4 and TRBJ1-4; D is possibly TRBD1 (6 bases). The ends were cut back, 5 bases at V and 7 bases at J, with 17 bases in the middle. The CDR3 contains 15 residues.